This T cell receptor beta chain was identified in a study of blood T cell repertoires in COVID-19. This table comes from immunoSEQ multiplex PCR, and its TCRdb copy is limited to in-frame clones, with some not included. The sample holds some 200,000 clones, 65% to 90% seen once. V shed 5 bases, J shed 1 base, and the junction held 11 bases outside the gene matches. Germline V gives CDR1 MGHRA, CDR2 YSYEKL. The CDR3 has 19 residues. Sequencing used peripheral blood. The source of this sequence is an elderly man with acute or convalescent COVID-19. This rearrangement joins TRBV4-1 to TRBJ2-7; 16 bases line up with TRBD2. The CDR3 DNA sequence: TGCGCCAGCAGCAAAGGAACCGGGACTAGCGGGAGGGAGTCCTACGAGCAGTACTTC. Translating it yields CASSKGTGTSGRESYEQYF.